A selection of T cell receptor beta chains follows, all from one sample in a study of blood T cell repertoires in COVID-19. Libraries were prepared by immunoSEQ multiplex PCR; TCRdb keeps only in-frame clonotypes and omits some of them. This sample has 200,000 to 250,000 clones, with 80% to 90% found just once. What was sequenced was peripheral blood. These receptors originate from a man of 80 years or more with acute or convalescent COVID-19. CDR3s include the opening cysteine and the closing phenylalanine or tryptophan. The D gene is left open where the match is weak. Rows may omit the clone size; those that give it use once, few, many or a size class.

TRBD2	TRBV28	TRBJ2-7	.	TGTGCCAGCAGGCCGTTAGCGGGAGGGCCGCGGAAGTACTTC	CASRPLAGGPRKYF
TRBD2	TRBV11-2	TRBJ2-2	.	TGTGCCAGCAGCTTGAGCGGGAGTCCCACCGGGGAGCTGTTTTTT	CASSLSGSPTGELFF
.	TRBV6-1	TRBJ2-3	few	TGTGCCAGCAGTGAAGGGCCTCTTCGCACAGATACGCAGTATTTT	CASSEGPLRTDTQYF
TRBD1	TRBV7-9	TRBJ1-2	.	TGTGCCAGCAGCCAAGGACAGGGGGCAGGTGGCTACACCTTC	CASSQGQGAGGYTF
.	TRBV27	TRBJ2-3	once	TGTGCCAGCACCCTTTTCCCCTCCGGAGATACGCAGTATTTT	CASTLFPSGDTQYF
.	TRBV27	TRBJ2-3	.	TGTGCCAGCAGTTTATTCCCTAGCACAGATACGCAGTATTTT	CASSLFPSTDTQYF
.	TRBV2	TRBJ2-3	.	TGTGCCAGCAGTTTAGCGGAGAAGGGCACAGATACGCAGTATTTT	CASSLAEKGTDTQYF
TRBD2	TRBV19	TRBJ2-3	.	TGTGCCAGTAGTACCTTAAAGCGGGAGGGGGGCACAGATACGCAGTATTTT	CASSTLKREGGTDTQYF
.	TRBV7-9	TRBJ1-5	few	TGTGCCAGCAGCTCAGGGTCAGTTCAGCCCCAGCATTTT	CASSSGSVQPQHF
TRBD1	TRBV18	TRBJ2-2	.	TGTGCCAGCTCCCGAGGGACAGGGGGCTCCGGGGAGCTGTTTTTT	CASSRGTGGSGELFF
.	TRBV7-9	TRBJ2-1	.	TGTGCCAGCAGCTTAGGACCACAAAGGGGGAATGAGCAGTTCTTC	CASSLGPQRGNEQFF
TRBD1	TRBV7-2	TRBJ2-1	.	TGTGCCAGCAGCTTAGGGCAGGGGGCGTACAATGAGCAGTTCTTC	CASSLGQGAYNEQFF
.	TRBV6-1	TRBJ2-2	.	TGTGCCAGCAGTGACGGGACTGCGAACACCGGGGAGCTGTTTTTT	CASSDGTANTGELFF
.	TRBV5-1	TRBJ2-6	.	TGCGCCAGCAGCTTGGGCCAGGCTGGGGCCAACGTCCTGACTTTC	CASSLGQAGANVLTF
.	TRBV5-1	TRBJ1-2	once	TGCGCCAGCAGCTTGGCCGGGGGGGCGGACTATGGCTACACCTTC	CASSLAGGADYGYTF
.	TRBV11-2	TRBJ2-2	few	TGTGCCAGCAGCCTGGACACCGGCACCGGGGAGCTGTTTTTT	CASSLDTGTGELFF
TRBD2	TRBV29-1	TRBJ2-4	.	TGCAGCGTTGAAGGGGGGACTAGCGGGAGGGCCGATGACATTCAGTACTTC	CSVEGGTSGRADDIQYF
TRBD1	TRBV2	TRBJ2-3	.	TGTGCCAGCAGCCTGCTTGTTAGACAGGGTAGGGATACGCAGTATTTT	CASSLLVRQGRDTQYF
.	TRBV11-3	TRBJ2-5	.	TGTGCCAGCAGCTTAGGGAGACTCCAAGAGACCCAGTACTTC	CASSLGRLQETQYF
.	TRBV7-6	TRBJ2-1	.	TGTGCCAGCAGCTCTCTCTTCGGGAGTCCGTCTAGCTCCTACAATGAGCAGTTCTTC	CASSSLFGSPSSSYNEQFF
.	TRBV30	TRBJ1-4	once	TGTGCCGGTGACATTCGCCCGACGGAAAAACTGTTTTTT	CAGDIRPTEKLFF
.	TRBV19	TRBJ2-5	.	TGTGCCAGTAGTGTCCGCGGACAAGAGACCCAGTACTTC	CASSVRGQETQYF